This T cell receptor (beta chain) was obtained from a study of shared clonotypes between healthy human individuals. Study findings and constraints: An effect of sequencing depth on clonotype sharing among donors was expected.

This CDR3 contains 15 residues. V lost 5 bases and J lost 5; bases outside the gene matches: 8. Germline-derived CDR1 and CDR2 are SGHAT and FQNNGV. Libraries were prepared by immunoSEQ multiplex PCR; TCRdb keeps only in-frame clonotypes and omits some of them. The data show around 600,000 clones, 97% seen once. Worth noting for this clone: The antigen is undetermined.

Sequenced input: naive CD4+ T cells sorted from blood. Documented subset: CD45RA+ positively selected. The clonotype originates from a woman in her twenties or thirties in good health. This rearrangement joins TRBV11-2 to TRBJ2-7; 11 positions match TRBD2. In DNA form, the CDR3 reads TGTGCCAGCAGCCTAACACTAGCGGGAGAGGACGAGCAGTACTTC. This encodes CASSLTLAGEDEQYF.